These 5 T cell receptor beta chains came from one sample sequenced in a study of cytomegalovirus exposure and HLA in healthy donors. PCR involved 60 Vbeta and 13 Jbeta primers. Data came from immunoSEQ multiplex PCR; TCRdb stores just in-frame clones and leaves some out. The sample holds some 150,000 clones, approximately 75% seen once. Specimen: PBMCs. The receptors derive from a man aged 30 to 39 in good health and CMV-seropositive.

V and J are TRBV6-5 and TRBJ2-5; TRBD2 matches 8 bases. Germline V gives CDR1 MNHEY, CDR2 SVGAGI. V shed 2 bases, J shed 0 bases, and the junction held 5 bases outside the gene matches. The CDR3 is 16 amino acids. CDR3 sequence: CASSYRAGDNQETQYF. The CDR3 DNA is TGTGCCAGCAGTTACCGAGCGGGGGATAACCAAGAGACCCAGTACTTC.

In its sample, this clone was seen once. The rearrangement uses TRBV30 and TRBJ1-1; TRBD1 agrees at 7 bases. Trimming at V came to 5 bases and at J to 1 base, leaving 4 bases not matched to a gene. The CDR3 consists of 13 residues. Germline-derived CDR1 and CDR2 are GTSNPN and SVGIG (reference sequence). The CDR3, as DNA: TGTGCCTGGGCTGGACAGGCGAACACTGAAGCTTTCTTT. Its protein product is CAWAGQANTEAFF.

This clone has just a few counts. The CDR3 DNA sequence: TGTGCCTGGAGCAACAGGGCAGATCAGCCCCAGCATTTT. It translates to CAWSNRADQPQHF. This sequence joins TRBV30 and TRBJ1-5; perhaps TRBD1 as D (6 bases). This CDR3 comprises 13 residues. Germline loops: CDR1 GTSNPN, CDR2 SVGIG (reference sequence). V was pared by 3 bases and J by 5 bases, with 11 bases between.

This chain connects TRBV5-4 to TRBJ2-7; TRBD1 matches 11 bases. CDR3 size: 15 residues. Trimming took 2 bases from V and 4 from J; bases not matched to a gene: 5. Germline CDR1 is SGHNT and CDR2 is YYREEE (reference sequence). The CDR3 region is CASSLPGTGGYEQYF. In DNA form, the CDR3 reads TGTGCCAGCAGCTTACCCGGGACAGGGGGATACGAGCAGTACTTC.

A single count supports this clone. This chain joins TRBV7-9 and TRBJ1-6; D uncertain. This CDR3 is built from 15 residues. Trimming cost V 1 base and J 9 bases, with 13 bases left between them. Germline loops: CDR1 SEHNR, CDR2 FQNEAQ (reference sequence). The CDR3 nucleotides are TGTGCCAGCAGCTTAGGTGAGGCCTTGAGTTCACCCCTCCACTTT. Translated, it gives CASSLGEALSSPLHF.